The 6 T cell receptor beta chains in this list originate from one sample, sequenced in a study of T cell responses to AZD1222 COVID-19 vaccine. Only in-frame clones appear in the TCRdb table, and some are missing; sequencing was by immunoSEQ multiplex PCR. Here the sample spans approximately 120,000 clones, around 80% being singletons. The sample consisted of peripheral blood, taken 28 days after the second AZD1222 dose. Every receptor here comes from an adult who received the AZD1222 COVID-19 vaccine.

The chain employs TRBV5-1 and TRBJ2-2; D gene ambiguous. CDR1 is SGHRS, CDR2 YFSETQ, per germline. Trimming left V 7 bases short and J 0 bases short, with 7 bases between. The CDR3 loop spans 13 amino acids. The CDR3 loop is CASPSPNTGELFF. The CDR3 DNA reads as TGCGCCAGCCCCTCGCCGAACACCGGGGAGCTGTTTTTT.

CDR3 coding DNA: TGCGCCAGCAGTAGCGGCCCGTTCGGGGAGCAGTACTTC. Encoded protein: CASSSGPFGEQYF. V gene TRBV10-1 combines with J gene TRBJ2-7; D possibly corresponds to TRBD2 (5 bases). The CDR3 is 13 residues long. Trimming cost V 5 bases and J 7 bases, with 15 bases left between them. Germline values: CDR1 WNHNN, CDR2 SYGVQD (reference sequence).

This clone occurred once. The chain joins TRBV7-8 to TRBJ2-3; TRBD1 matches at 8 bases. CDR3 length: 16 amino acids. V dropped 4 bases and J dropped 0; count of bases not matched to a gene: 6. From germline, CDR1 is SGHVS and CDR2 FQNEAQ. The CDR3 sequence: CASSYGTGISTDTQYF. The CDR3 DNA is TGTGCCAGCAGCTACGGGACAGGCATCAGCACAGATACGCAGTATTTT.

V is TRBV3-1 (or the pseudogene TRBV3-2) and J is TRBJ1-1; D is perhaps TRBD1 (5 bases). Germline lookup yields CDR1 LGHDT and CDR2 YNNKEL (reference sequence). Trimming left V 4 bases short and J 7 bases short, with 16 bases between. The CDR3 extends over 14 amino acids. This chain's CDR3 is CASSLTGGLDEAFF. CDR3 nucleotide sequence: TGTGCCAGCAGCCTCACAGGAGGCCTCGATGAAGCTTTCTTT.

This chain connects TRBV9 to TRBJ2-2; D unclear. Germline CDR1 reads SGDLS; CDR2 reads YYNGEE. Trimming pared 0 bases from V and 1 base from J, leaving 10 bases between. The CDR3 is made up of 16 amino acids. The CDR3 loop is CASSVAAVENTGELFF. The CDR3 region has the DNA TGTGCCAGCAGCGTAGCGGCAGTCGAGAACACCGGGGAGCTGTTTTTT.

This clone was found a few times. The chain uses TRBV19 and TRBJ1-5; 8 bases are a match to TRBD1. Germline trimming cut 9 bases from V and 7 bases from J; bases unmatched to any gene: 17. This CDR3 spans 16 amino acids. Germline assignment: CDR1 LNHDA and CDR2 SQIVND (reference sequence). CDR3 sequence: CASRAAGGSRGQPQHF. The CDR3 nucleotides read TGTGCCAGCCGAGCGGCAGGGGGCAGTAGGGGACAGCCCCAGCATTTT.